These 18 T cell receptor beta chains were all obtained from the same sample, sequenced in a study of post-analysis software for immune sequencing data. Study results and caveats: Controls had lower frequencies than patients of four or five TRBV segments, which included TRBV5-6, TRBV5-1 and TRBV20-1.

Their antigen targets remain unknown. Libraries were made from TCR beta cDNA, and they carried unique molecular identifiers. Using its own MiXCR run on the PCR reads, TCRdb lists one record per CDR3 protein. The sample has approximately 460,000 distinct CDR3 sequences; approximately 46% are singletons. The sample taken for sequencing was blood. The receptor source for this set is a girl aged 5 to 17 with multiple sclerosis.

V gene TRBV6-1 combines with J gene TRBJ1-5; D uncertain. CDR1 is MNHNS and CDR2 is SASEGT in the germline V gene. This CDR3 is built from 14 residues. Between the trimmed V and J ends, which lost 0 bases and 5 bases, there was a span of 8 bases. CDR3 residues: CASSEAGRHQPQHF. CDR3 DNA sequence: TGTGCCAGCAGTGAAGCAGGGAGGCATCAGCCCCAGCATTTT.

This clonotype occurred a few times. The rearrangement links TRBV6-5 to TRBJ1-2; D gene unclear. This CDR3 has 14 amino acids. V dropped 0 bases and J dropped 3 bases, with 8 bases sitting between them. Germline CDR1 MNHEY, CDR2 SVGAGI. This CDR3 reads CASSYSAAHYGYTF. Written as DNA, the CDR3 is TGTGCCAGCAGTTACTCGGCAGCTCACTATGGCTACACCTTC.

This chain joins TRBV6-5 and TRBJ2-3; D tentatively fits TRBD1 or TRBD2 (6 bases each). V was trimmed by 8 bases and J by 4 bases, leaving 19 bases between them. The CDR3 is 15 residues long. The germline CDR1 and CDR2 sequences are MNHEY and SVGAGI. In nucleotides, the CDR3 is TGTGCCAGCGCAGCTCAGGGGACGGGAGCAGATACGCAGTATTTT. It translates to CASAAQGTGADTQYF.

The chain couples TRBV5-5 to TRBJ2-1, with 9 bases lining up with TRBD2. The better agreement between TRBJ2-7 and the DNA end casts doubt on the J call. Germline CDR1 reads SGHKS; CDR2 reads YYEKEE (reference sequence). CDR3 length equals 17 residues. CDR3 DNA: TGTGCCAGCAGCTTAAGACTAGCGGTAGACCCCTACAATGAGCAGTACTTC. Translation gives CASSLRLAVDPYNEQYF.

This clonotype was observed a handful of times. The chain recombines TRBV6-5 with TRBJ2-3, with 14 nucleotides matching TRBD2. J gave up 0 bases and V 2 bases, and 1 base lay outside the gene matches. Germline loops: CDR1 MNHEY, CDR2 SVGAGI. The CDR3 spans 17 residues. The CDR3 DNA sequence: TGTGCCAGCAGTTACGGGACTAGCGGGGGTAGCACAGATACGCAGTATTTT. It codes for CASSYGTSGGSTDTQYF.

The chain's CDR3 is CSAELAEDLQETQYF. The CDR3 DNA sequence: TGCAGTGCAGAACTAGCGGAGGACTTACAAGAGACCCAGTACTTC. The chain joins TRBV20-1 to TRBJ2-5; 8 bases are a match to TRBD2. The CDR3 totals 15 residues. Germline V gives CDR1 DFQATT, CDR2 SNEGSKA (reference sequence). Trimming cost V 6 bases and J 2 bases; bases outside gene matches: 11.

Only a few counts were recorded for this clonotype. The chain's CDR3 is CASSLAVGNNEQFF. CDR3 nucleotides: TGTGCCAGCAGCTTAGCAGTAGGGAACAATGAGCAGTTCTTC. The rearrangement joins TRBV7-9 to TRBJ2-1; no firm D call. Per the germline V gene, CDR1 is SEHNR and CDR2 is FQNEAQ (reference sequence). The CDR3 has 14 residues. Deletions cut 0 bases from V and 5 bases from J, with 8 bases between. Filled out from reference TRBV7-9 and TRBJ2-1, the complete variable domain reads DTGVSQNPRHKITKRGQNVTFRCDPISEHNRLYWYRQTLGQGPEFLTYFQNEAQLEKSRLLSDRFSAERPKGSFSTLEIQRTEQGDSAMYLCASSLAVGNNEQFFGPGTRLTVL.

This clonotype was seen only a few times. The chain joins TRBV30 to TRBJ2-3; D is perhaps TRBD1 (6 bases). V was trimmed by 2 bases and J by 0 bases, leaving 12 bases between them. The germline gives CDR1 GTSNPN, CDR2 SVGIG (reference sequence). The CDR3 consists of 15 residues. In nucleotides, the CDR3 is TGTGCCTGGAGTCCGGACAGTCCGAGCACAGATACGCAGTATTTT. This translates into CAWSPDSPSTDTQYF.

This sequence joins TRBV28 and TRBJ1-5, with D possibly being TRBD1 (5 bases). The CDR3 has 16 amino acids. Trimming cost V 3 bases and J 1 base, with 13 bases left between them. Germline CDR1 reads MDHEN; CDR2 reads SYDVKM. The CDR3 sequence: CASSFRARGSNQPQHF. The DNA of the CDR3 is TGTGCCAGCAGTTTTAGGGCGAGGGGAAGCAATCAGCCCCAGCATTTT.

This clonotype has more than one count but fewer than ten. The chain carries TRBV29-1 and TRBJ2-1; TRBD1 aligns across 7 bases. The V gene's germline CDR1 is SQVTM and CDR2 ANQGSEA. There are 13 residues in the CDR3. The ends lost 6 bases at V and 6 bases at J; junction bases unmatched: 8. The CDR3 DNA sequence: TGCAGCGTCACCGGGACAGAAGTCAATGAGCAGTTCTTC. This gives the protein CSVTGTEVNEQFF.

This chain links TRBV7-2 with TRBJ2-1, with 9 bases fitting TRBD2. V shed 4 bases, J shed 1 base, and the junction held 2 bases outside the gene matches. Germline assignment: CDR1 SGHTA and CDR2 FQGNSA. This CDR3 is 15 amino acids long. CDR3 DNA sequence: TGTGCCAGCAGCTCTAGCGGGGATTCCTACAATGAGCAGTTCTTC. Translating gives CASSSSGDSYNEQFF.

The V call is TRBV4-2, the J call TRBJ2-1; 7 bases match TRBD1. CDR3 length: 13 residues. CDR1 is LGHNA and CDR2 is YNFKEQ in the germline V gene. V dropped 4 bases and J dropped 6; count of bases not matched to a gene: 3. The CDR3 loop reads CASSRGTVNEQFF. The CDR3 nucleotides are TGTGCCAGCAGCCGAGGGACAGTCAATGAGCAGTTCTTC.

This clonotype has only a few counts. The chain joins TRBV6-6 to TRBJ2-7; 9 bases are shared with TRBD1. This CDR3 has 14 residues. CDR1 is MNHNY and CDR2 is SVGAGI in the germline V gene (reference sequence). J lost 1 base, V lost 7 bases, and 5 bases had no gene match. CDR3 coding DNA: TGTGCCAGCACGGGACAGGGTCGGTCCTACGAGCAGTACTTC. Amino acids: CASTGQGRSYEQYF.

The chain couples TRBV14 to TRBJ2-7; no reliable D call. The CDR3 runs to 12 residues. CDR1 and CDR2 (germline): SGHDN, FVKESK. V dropped 3 bases and J dropped 4 bases, with 7 bases sitting between them. The CDR3 sequence: CASSQSRYEQYF. DNA for the CDR3: TGTGCCAGCAGCCAGTCACGGTACGAGCAGTACTTC.

The chain uses TRBV15 and TRBJ2-5; 7 bases fit TRBD2. V lost 4 bases and J lost 6; bases outside the gene matches: 14. The CDR3 sequence is 16 residues long. CDR1 and CDR2 (germline): LNHNV, YYDKDF (reference sequence). CDR3 bases: TGTGCCACCAGCATGATGGGAGGGCGAGGTGGGAAGACCCAGTACTTC. Its translation: CATSMMGGRGGKTQYF.

This clonotype was found a few times. The chain recombines TRBV12-3 or TRBV12-4 with TRBJ2-1; D is undetermined. The ends were cut back, 5 bases at V and 10 bases at J, with 6 bases in the middle. This CDR3 is built from 10 residues. CDR3 in amino acids: CASSLEEQFF. DNA for the CDR3: TGTGCCAGCAGTCTCGAAGAGCAGTTCTTC.

This chain connects TRBV20-1 to TRBJ2-2; no firm D call. V was cut by 1 base and J by 0 bases, with 3 bases left in between. CDR3 size: 13 residues. Germline V gene sequence: CDR1 DFQATT, CDR2 SNEGSKA (reference sequence). CDR3 DNA: TGCAGTGCTAGAGTACCGAACACCGGGGAGCTGTTTTTT. Amino acid sequence: CSARVPNTGELFF.

The chain uses TRBV29-1 and TRBJ2-5; D could derive from TRBD1 or TRBD2 (5 bases each). The CDR3 totals 11 residues. V lost 1 base and J lost 11, with 11 bases in between. CDR1 SQVTM and CDR2 ANQGSEA come from the germline V gene. The CDR3 spells CSVEAGSEQYF. In nucleotides, the CDR3 is TGCAGCGTTGAAGCAGGGAGTGAGCAGTACTTC. Filled out from reference TRBV29-1 and TRBJ2-5, the complete variable domain reads SAVISQKPSRDICQRGTSLTIQCQVDSQVTMMFWYRQQPGQSLTLIATANQGSEATYESGFVIDKFPISRPNLTFSTLTVSNMSPEDSSIYLCSVEAGSEQYFGPGTRLLVL.